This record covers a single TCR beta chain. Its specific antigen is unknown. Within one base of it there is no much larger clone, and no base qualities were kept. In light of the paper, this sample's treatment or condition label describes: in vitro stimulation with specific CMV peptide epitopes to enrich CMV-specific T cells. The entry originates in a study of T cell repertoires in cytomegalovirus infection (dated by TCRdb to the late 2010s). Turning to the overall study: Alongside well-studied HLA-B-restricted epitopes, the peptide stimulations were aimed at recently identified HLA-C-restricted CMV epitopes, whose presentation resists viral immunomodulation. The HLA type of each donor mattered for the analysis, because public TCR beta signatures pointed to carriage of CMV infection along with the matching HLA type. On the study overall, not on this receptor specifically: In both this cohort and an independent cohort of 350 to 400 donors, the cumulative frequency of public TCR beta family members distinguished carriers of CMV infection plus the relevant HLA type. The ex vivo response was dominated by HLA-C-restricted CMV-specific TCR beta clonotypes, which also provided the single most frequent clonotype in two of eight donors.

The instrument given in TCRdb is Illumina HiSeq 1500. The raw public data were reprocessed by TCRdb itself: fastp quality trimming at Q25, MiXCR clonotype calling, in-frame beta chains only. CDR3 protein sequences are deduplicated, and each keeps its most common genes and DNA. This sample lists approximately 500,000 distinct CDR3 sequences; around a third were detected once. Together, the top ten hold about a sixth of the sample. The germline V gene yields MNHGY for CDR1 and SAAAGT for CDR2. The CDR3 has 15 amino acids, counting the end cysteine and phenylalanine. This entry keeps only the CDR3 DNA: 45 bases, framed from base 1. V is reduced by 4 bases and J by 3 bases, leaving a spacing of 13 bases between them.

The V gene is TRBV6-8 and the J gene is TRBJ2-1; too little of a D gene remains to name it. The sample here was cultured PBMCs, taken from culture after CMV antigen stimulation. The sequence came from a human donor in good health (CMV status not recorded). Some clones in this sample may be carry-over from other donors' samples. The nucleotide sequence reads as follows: TGTGCCAGCAGTTCCTCTACGACAAGCTACAATGAGCAGTTCTTC. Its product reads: CASSSSTTSYNEQFF.